These 27 T cell receptor beta chains were sequenced from one sample in a study of OX40 agonist ivuxolimab in advanced cancers. The method was immunoSEQ multiplex PCR; TCRdb's version includes in-frame clones alone and lacks a portion of them. The sample has 70,000 to 80,000 clones; about 90% are singletons. Material: CD4+ or CD8+ T cells sorted from blood, obtained in a trial of the OX40 agonist ivuxolimab. These receptors all stem from an adult with an advanced solid tumor such as melanoma, head and neck, liver or kidney cancer.

This clone was detected only once. This sequence joins TRBV10-1 and TRBJ2-5; no definite D call. CDR1 and CDR2 from the germline V gene are WNHNN and SYGVQD (reference sequence). V lost 2 bases, J lost 5 bases, and 9 bases lay in between. This CDR3 has 13 amino acids. In DNA form, the CDR3 reads TGCGCCAGCAGTGAGGACCCGCTGGAGACCCAGTACTTC. The encoded protein is CASSEDPLETQYF.

This clone was recorded only once. The rearrangement joins TRBV27 to TRBJ2-7; D is unresolved. The germline V gene encodes CDR1 MNHEY and CDR2 SMNVEV (reference sequence). The CDR3 is made up of 15 amino acids. Deletions cut 2 bases from V and 2 bases from J, with 13 bases between. CDR3 region: CASSLSYKGPYEQYF. DNA of the CDR3: TGTGCCAGCAGTTTAAGTTACAAGGGTCCCTACGAGCAGTACTTC.

This chain connects TRBV6-6 to TRBJ1-1, with TRBD1 as a possible D gene (6 bases). Per the germline V gene, CDR1 is MNHNY and CDR2 is SVGAGI (reference sequence). V shed 5 bases and J shed 0 bases, with 13 bases lying between them. The CDR3 is 15 residues long. The CDR3 DNA reads as TGTGCCAGCAGTAAAAACAGGGCGATGAACACTGAAGCTTTCTTT. This codes for CASSKNRAMNTEAFF.

This rearrangement joins TRBV4-3 to TRBJ1-2, with 7 bases that match TRBD1. J gave up 13 bases and V 0 bases, and 14 bases lay outside the gene matches. Per the germline V gene, CDR1 is LGHNA and CDR2 is YSLEER. The CDR3 loop spans 15 amino acids. The CDR3 region is CASSQDPQTGQAVTF. CDR3 coding DNA: TGCGCCAGCAGCCAAGATCCCCAGACTGGACAGGCCGTCACCTTC.

The chain is built from TRBV5-6 and TRBJ1-4; TRBD1 is a possible D gene (5 bases). Trimming removed 4 bases at V and 7 bases at J, with 11 bases between. CDR1 and CDR2 (germline): SGHDT, YYEEEE. This CDR3 is built from 13 residues. CDR3 nucleotide sequence: TGTGCCAGCAGCCGCGCGGGGCGTGAAAAACTGTTTTTT. It specifies CASSRAGREKLFF.

The chain combines TRBV9 with TRBJ1-1, with no clear D. The CDR3 runs to 14 residues. Germline V gives CDR1 SGDLS, CDR2 YYNGEE. Trimming stripped 2 bases from V and 0 bases from J, with 8 bases between. The CDR3 coding sequence is TGTGCCAGCAGCGTGTCAAGGTTGAACACTGAAGCTTTCTTT. It is translated as CASSVSRLNTEAFF. The entire variable domain, with the rest obtained from reference TRBV9 and TRBJ1-1, is as follows: DSGVTQTPKHLITATGQRVTLRCSPRSGDLSVYWYQQSLDQGLQFLIQYYNGEERAKGNILERFSAQQFPDLHSELNLSSLELGDSALYFCASSVSRLNTEAFFGQGTRLTVV.

This sequence joins TRBV7-8 and TRBJ2-1; D uncertain. V lost 7 bases and J lost 5, with 15 bases in between. Per germline, CDR1 SGHVS and CDR2 FQNEAQ. CDR3 length: 14 amino acids. This CDR3 is CASMRLPANNEQFF. CDR3 sequence (DNA): TGTGCCAGCATGCGACTCCCAGCGAACAATGAGCAGTTCTTC.

This chain joins TRBV7-9 and TRBJ2-3, with D unclear. Germline CDR1 is SEHNR and CDR2 is FQNEAQ (reference sequence). CDR3 length: 14 residues. The germline V and J ends were trimmed by 5 bases and 6 bases, with 15 bases remaining between them. In DNA, the CDR3 is TGTGCCAGCAGCGGACCCGGTGCCTCCGATACGCAGTATTTT. Protein product: CASSGPGASDTQYF.

The chain recombines TRBV11-2 with TRBJ2-3; 11 nucleotides line up with TRBD2. This CDR3 has 15 residues. With V trimmed by 2 bases and J by 3 bases, 1 base remained unmatched. Germline lookup yields CDR1 SGHAT and CDR2 FQNNGV. CDR3 nucleotide sequence: TGTGCCAGCAGCTTATTAGCGGGAGGGACAGATACGCAGTATTTT. It encodes CASSLLAGGTDTQYF.

This CDR3 reads CASRETSVHTGELFF. In DNA form, the CDR3 reads TGTGCCAGCAGAGAAACTAGCGTGCACACCGGGGAGCTGTTTTTT. This rearrangement joins TRBV2 to TRBJ2-2; 7 bases are a match to TRBD2. The CDR3 covers 15 residues. The V segment lost 6 bases and the J segment 3 bases; nucleotides outside the gene matches: 7. In germline, CDR1 is SNHLY, CDR2 FYNNEI.

CDR3 sequence: CAISPTSRGVRGIREQFF. CDR3 DNA: TGTGCCATCAGTCCTACATCTCGAGGGGTTCGCGGGATCAGGGAGCAGTTCTTC. The J gene is TRBJ2-1, the V gene TRBV10-3; a possible D gene is TRBD2 (6 bases). The CDR3 loop spans 18 amino acids. Trimming pared 5 bases from V and 10 bases from J, leaving 30 bases between. The germline V gene has CDR1 ENHRY and CDR2 SYGVKD.

This chain links TRBV6-1 with TRBJ2-7; the D call may be TRBD1 or TRBD2 (6 bases each). The CDR3 contains 15 residues. Germline lookup yields CDR1 MNHNS and CDR2 SASEGT. V lost 8 bases and J 0 bases, leaving 17 bases between the germline ends. CDR3: CASLPGALSSYEQYF. CDR3 nucleotide sequence: TGTGCCAGCCTTCCGGGGGCCCTTAGCTCCTACGAGCAGTACTTC.

The chain has TRBV25-1 and TRBJ1-4; 9 nucleotides agree with TRBD1. CDR1 MGHDK and CDR2 SYGVNS come from the germline V gene. The CDR3 has 15 amino acids. V shed 5 bases and J 3 bases; nucleotides not matched to a gene: 4. CDR3 bases: TGTGCCAGCAGTCTAAGGACAGGGGCTAATGAAAAACTGTTTTTT. This gives the protein CASSLRTGANEKLFF.

This chain uses TRBV7-2 with TRBJ2-1; 12 positions agree with TRBD2. Germline CDR1 and CDR2: SGHTA and FQGNSA. J gave up 9 bases and V 2 bases, and 8 bases lay outside the gene matches. CDR3 length: 16 residues. The CDR3 loop is CASSLLAGGPGGEQFF. CDR3 nucleotide sequence: TGTGCCAGCAGCTTACTAGCGGGAGGGCCGGGTGGTGAGCAGTTCTTC. Combining the CDR3 with reference TRBV7-2 and TRBJ2-1 gives the whole variable domain GAGVSQSPSNKVTEKGKDVELRCDPISGHTALYWYRQSLGQGLEFLIYFQGNSAPDKSGLPSDRFSAERTGGSVSTLTIQRTQQEDSAVYLCASSLLAGGPGGEQFFGPGTRLTVL.

The rearrangement uses TRBV7-9 and TRBJ2-3; D is perhaps TRBD2 (6 bases). Looked up from germline, CDR1 is SEHNR and CDR2 is FQNEAQ (reference sequence). Trimming cost V 5 bases and J 3 bases, with 18 bases left between them. The CDR3 has 16 amino acids. The CDR3 is CASSAKETRGTDTQYF. The CDR3 DNA reads as TGTGCCAGCAGCGCGAAAGAGACACGGGGGACAGATACGCAGTATTTT.

The chain carries TRBV7-8 and TRBJ1-6; TRBD1 is a possible D gene (5 bases). V was shortened by 6 bases and J by 10 bases, with 19 bases between the two germline ends. The germline CDR1 and CDR2 sequences are SGHVS and FQNEAQ. The CDR3 is 15 residues long. The CDR3 DNA is TGTGCCAGCAGAGTAGGAGGGGTACACGGGTCACCCCTCCACTTT. As protein: CASRVGGVHGSPLHF.

The V and J genes are TRBV19 and TRBJ1-4; D ambiguous. CDR3 length: 16 amino acids. V shed 6 bases and J shed 0 bases, with 14 bases lying between them. Looked up from germline, CDR1 is LNHDA and CDR2 is SQIVND (reference sequence). The CDR3 DNA sequence: TGTGCCAGTAGGACACAGCACTATGCAACTAATGAAAAACTGTTTTTT. This codes for CASRTQHYATNEKLFF.

This clone showed up just once. The genes are TRBV4-1 and TRBJ1-5; D is perhaps TRBD1 (6 bases). V lost 3 bases and J lost 3, with 12 bases in between. CDR1 MGHRA and CDR2 YSYEKL come from the germline V gene. The CDR3 is made up of 15 amino acids. The CDR3 loop reads CASSHSDRYNQPQHF. DNA of the CDR3: TGCGCCAGCAGCCACTCAGACAGGTACAATCAGCCCCAGCATTTT.

V is TRBV4-3 and J is TRBJ2-1, with 9 nucleotides matching TRBD2. Germline V gives CDR1 LGHNA, CDR2 YSLEER. V lost 1 base, J lost 6 bases, and 7 bases stayed unmatched. The CDR3 spans 16 residues. The CDR3 nucleotides are TGCGCCAGCAGCCAAGGGGCTAGCGGGATGGGCAATGAGCAGTTCTTC. Translation: CASSQGASGMGNEQFF.

This rearrangement joins TRBV30 to TRBJ1-1; 8 bases line up with TRBD1. With 4 bases clipped from V and 1 base from J, the junction kept 5 bases outside the gene matches. This CDR3 has 14 amino acids. Germline assignment: CDR1 GTSNPN and CDR2 SVGIG (reference sequence). This CDR3 is CAWIHRGGNTEAFF. CDR3 nucleotides: TGTGCCTGGATCCACAGGGGGGGGAACACTGAAGCTTTCTTT.

The J gene is TRBJ2-7, the V gene TRBV15; no clear D. The V gene's germline CDR1 is LNHNV and CDR2 YYDKDF (reference sequence). The V end was cut by 0 bases, the J end by 5 bases, with 14 bases between. This CDR3 comprises 15 residues. The CDR3 loop reads CATSRDRTETDEQYF. For the CDR3, the DNA is TGTGCCACCAGCAGAGATCGGACGGAAACCGACGAGCAGTACTTC.

This clone was detected a few times. The gene calls are TRBV27 and TRBJ2-7, with 10 bases matching TRBD1. The CDR3 length is 14 residues. Looked up from germline, CDR1 is MNHEY and CDR2 is SMNVEV (reference sequence). The J segment lost 2 bases and the V segment lost 6 bases, leaving 4 bases of the junction unmatched. This CDR3 is CASRDGQGAYEQYF. The CDR3 nucleotides read TGTGCCAGCAGGGACGGACAGGGGGCCTACGAGCAGTACTTC.

This chain uses TRBV19 with TRBJ1-5; D unresolved. CDR3 length: 15 amino acids. V lost 6 bases and J lost 0, with 12 bases in between. The germline V gene encodes CDR1 LNHDA and CDR2 SQIVND (reference sequence). DNA of the CDR3: TGTGCCAGTAGGGGGAAGGACCTTAGCAATCAGCCCCAGCATTTT. Its protein product is CASRGKDLSNQPQHF.

CDR3 DNA sequence: TGTGCCAGCAGCACCGGGACTAGCGGCACAGATACGCAGTATTTT. Protein product: CASSTGTSGTDTQYF. The V call is TRBV9, the J call TRBJ2-3, with 10 bases lining up with TRBD2. CDR1 is SGDLS and CDR2 is YYNGEE in the germline V gene. The CDR3 consists of 15 residues. The V segment lost 4 bases and the J segment 1 base; nucleotides outside the gene matches: 3. Variable domain in full (rest from reference TRBV9 and TRBJ2-3): DSGVTQTPKHLITATGQRVTLRCSPRSGDLSVYWYQQSLDQGLQFLIQYYNGEERAKGNILERFSAQQFPDLHSELNLSSLELGDSALYFCASSTGTSGTDTQYFGPGTRLTVL.

The chain has TRBV11-3 and TRBJ2-2, with a possible D match to TRBD1 (5 bases). The CDR3 has 14 amino acids. The germline V gene has CDR1 SGHNT and CDR2 YENEEA. V was shortened by 3 bases and J by 6 bases, with 11 bases between the two germline ends. DNA of the CDR3: TGTGCCAGCAGCTTCGGCAGGGTTTCCGGGGAGCTGTTTTTT. As protein: CASSFGRVSGELFF.

The V gene is TRBV9, the J gene TRBJ2-3; D gene uncertain. Deletions cut 4 bases from V and 2 bases from J, with 11 bases between. The CDR3 consists of 14 residues. Germline V CDR1 and CDR2: SGDLS, YYNGEE. The CDR3 sequence: CASSPRTNTDTQYF. The DNA of the CDR3 is TGTGCCAGCAGCCCCCGGACCAACACAGATACGCAGTATTTT.

The chain links TRBV5-1 to TRBJ2-7; D is perhaps TRBD1 (6 bases). The CDR3 is 16 residues long. Germline CDR1 and CDR2: SGHRS and YFSETQ. Trimming took off 4 bases at V and 4 bases at J, with 21 bases between the two ends. This chain's CDR3 is CASSQTLTGITYEQYF. In DNA, the CDR3 is TGCGCCAGCAGCCAGACCCTGACAGGAATTACGTACGAGCAGTACTTC.